This T cell receptor (beta chain) was captured in a study of blood T cell repertoires in COVID-19. The method was immunoSEQ multiplex PCR; TCRdb's version includes in-frame clones alone and lacks a portion of them. The sample includes roughly 100,000 clones, over 80% of them seen just once. The trim removed 1 base at V and 0 bases at J, leaving 7 bases unmatched. CDR1 SGHRS and CDR2 YFSETQ come from the germline V gene. The CDR3 runs 18 residues. The sequencing input was peripheral blood. This chain connects TRBV5-1 to TRBJ2-1, with TRBD2 matching 10 bases. The receptor comes from a man between 70 and 80 years old with active or convalescent COVID-19. CDR3 sequence reads: CASSLRVAGGSSYNEQFF. CDR3 bases: TGCGCCAGCAGCTTGCGGGTAGCGGGGGGCAGCTCCTACAATGAGCAGTTCTTC. The complete variable domain, with remaining parts taken from reference TRBV5-1 and TRBJ2-1, reads KAGVTQTPRYLIKTRGQQVTLSCSPISGHRSVSWYQQTPGQGLQFLFEYFSETQRNKGNFPGRFSGRQFSNSRSEMNVSTLELGDSALYLCASSLRVAGGSSYNEQFFGPGTRLTVL.